The rows below give T cell receptor beta chains drawn from one sample of a study of blood T cell repertoires in COVID-19. Sequencing was performed with immunoSEQ multiplex PCR; in TCRdb, only in-frame clones are kept and a portion is missing. This table holds under 200,000 clones, about 86% found once. The material sequenced was peripheral blood. The receptors originated from a man aged 18 to 29 with acute or convalescent COVID-19. CDR3s include the opening cysteine and the closing phenylalanine or tryptophan. Each record gives: clone size, V gene, J gene, D gene, CDR3 DNA, CDR3 protein. The D gene is left open where the match is weak. The listing skips clone size in some rows; elsewhere it reads once, few, many or a size class.

abundance: NA
v_gene: TRBV5-1
j_gene: TRBJ1-2
d_gene: NA
CDR3nt: TGCGCCAGCAGCTTGGAATCCGGGGACTATGGCTACACCTTC
CDR3aa: CASSLESGDYGYTF

abundance: NA
v_gene: TRBV4-2
j_gene: TRBJ2-7
d_gene: NA
CDR3nt: TGTGCCAGCAGCCAGTTAGCGGCCTACGAGCAGTACTTC
CDR3aa: CASSQLAAYEQYF

abundance: few
v_gene: TRBV9
j_gene: TRBJ1-1
d_gene: NA
CDR3nt: TGTGCCAGCAGCGAGCGACAGGCGATGAACACTGAAGCTTTCTTT
CDR3aa: CASSERQAMNTEAFF

abundance: NA
v_gene: TRBV3-1/TRBV3-2
j_gene: TRBJ1-6
d_gene: TRBD1
CDR3nt: TGTGCCAGCAGCCAAGTGGGACAGCTTCTTAATTCACCCCTCCACTTT
CDR3aa: CASSQVGQLLNSPLHF

abundance: once
v_gene: TRBV19
j_gene: TRBJ1-5
d_gene: NA
CDR3nt: TGTGCCAGTAGTATAGATTGGGCCCAGGGGTATCAGCCCCAGCATTTT
CDR3aa: CASSIDWAQGYQPQHF

abundance: NA
v_gene: TRBV7-9
j_gene: TRBJ2-3
d_gene: TRBD2
CDR3nt: TGTGCCAGCAGCCGTACAGGGACTAGCGGGGGAACAGATACGCAGTATTTT
CDR3aa: CASSRTGTSGGTDTQYF

abundance: NA
v_gene: TRBV7-9
j_gene: TRBJ1-4
d_gene: NA
CDR3nt: TGTGCCAGCAGCTTAACTCTCAAGAAACTGTTTTTT
CDR3aa: CASSLTLKKLFF

abundance: NA
v_gene: TRBV6-6
j_gene: TRBJ1-3
d_gene: TRBD1
CDR3nt: TGTGCCAGCAGTCAAGGACAGGGCCCCCAGGGAAACACCATATATTTT
CDR3aa: CASSQGQGPQGNTIYF

abundance: NA
v_gene: TRBV3-1/TRBV3-2
j_gene: TRBJ2-3
d_gene: TRBD2
CDR3nt: TGTGCCAGCAGCCAAGATAGGGGACTAGCCACAGATACGCAGTATTTT
CDR3aa: CASSQDRGLATDTQYF

abundance: NA
v_gene: TRBV6-1
j_gene: TRBJ1-5
d_gene: NA
CDR3nt: TGTGCCAGCAGTGACGGGCAGGGGTCCAATCAGCCCCAGCATTTT
CDR3aa: CASSDGQGSNQPQHF

abundance: NA
v_gene: TRBV10-3
j_gene: TRBJ1-1
d_gene: TRBD1
CDR3nt: TGTGCCATCAATGGGACAGTTACCACTGAAGCTTTCTTT
CDR3aa: CAINGTVTTEAFF

abundance: NA
v_gene: TRBV5-1
j_gene: TRBJ1-2
d_gene: NA
CDR3nt: TGCGCCACAAGGGGTCCGAGTAACTATGGCTACACCTTC
CDR3aa: CATRGPSNYGYTF

abundance: NA
v_gene: TRBV4-1
j_gene: TRBJ2-1
d_gene: TRBD2
CDR3nt: TGCGCCAGCAGCCAACTGGGACTAGCGGGGGGTCCGAGCTCCTACAATGAGCAGTTCTTC
CDR3aa: CASSQLGLAGGPSSYNEQFF

abundance: once
v_gene: TRBV28
j_gene: TRBJ2-3
d_gene: TRBD2
CDR3nt: TGTGCCAGCAGTTTTAGCGGGGGGGCCACAGATACGCAGTATTTT
CDR3aa: CASSFSGGATDTQYF

abundance: NA
v_gene: TRBV11-2
j_gene: TRBJ2-2
d_gene: TRBD2
CDR3nt: TGTGCCAGCAGCTTAGGTCCTAGCGGGGGGGCGGTCACCGGGGAGCTGTTTTTT
CDR3aa: CASSLGPSGGAVTGELFF

abundance: once
v_gene: TRBV6-1
j_gene: TRBJ2-2
d_gene: NA
CDR3nt: TGTGCCAGCAGTGACACAGGCACCGGGGAGCTGTTTTTT
CDR3aa: CASSDTGTGELFF

abundance: NA
v_gene: TRBV19
j_gene: TRBJ2-3
d_gene: TRBD2
CDR3nt: TGTGCCAGCAGGACTAGCGGGGGGCCCGGCGGTACGCAGTATTTT
CDR3aa: CASRTSGGPGGTQYF

abundance: NA
v_gene: TRBV2
j_gene: TRBJ1-5
d_gene: NA
CDR3nt: TGTGCCAGCGGACCGGGGGGCCAGCAGCCCCAGCATTTT
CDR3aa: CASGPGGQQPQHF

abundance: medium-sized
v_gene: TRBV5-1
j_gene: TRBJ1-1
d_gene: NA
CDR3nt: TGCGCCAGCAGCTTGGCCGGGGGGAACACTGAAGCTTTCTTT
CDR3aa: CASSLAGGNTEAFF

abundance: NA
v_gene: TRBV19
j_gene: TRBJ1-2
d_gene: NA
CDR3nt: TGTGCCAGTAGTATAGCCCCCGGACGGGGGGTCCTTGGCTACACCTTC
CDR3aa: CASSIAPGRGVLGYTF

abundance: NA
v_gene: TRBV18
j_gene: TRBJ1-5
d_gene: NA
CDR3nt: TGTGCCAGCTCATCCCAGGCCGCTCCCAATCAGCCCCAGCATTTT
CDR3aa: CASSSQAAPNQPQHF

abundance: NA
v_gene: TRBV6-6
j_gene: TRBJ2-1
d_gene: TRBD1
CDR3nt: TGTGCCAGCAGTTTCGACAGGGACTCCTACAATGAGCAGTTCTTC
CDR3aa: CASSFDRDSYNEQFF

abundance: NA
v_gene: TRBV30
j_gene: TRBJ1-1
d_gene: TRBD1
CDR3nt: TGTGCCTCGGACGCCGGGACAGGGGCAGGTACTGAAGCTTTCTTT
CDR3aa: CASDAGTGAGTEAFF

abundance: NA
v_gene: TRBV30
j_gene: TRBJ1-1
d_gene: NA
CDR3nt: TGTGCCTGGACGGTGACAGACATGAACACTGAAGCTTTCTTT
CDR3aa: CAWTVTDMNTEAFF

abundance: NA
v_gene: TRBV11-2
j_gene: TRBJ1-5
d_gene: NA
CDR3nt: TGTGCCAGCAGCTTAGATCTCGGGTCCAATCAGCCCCAGCATTTT
CDR3aa: CASSLDLGSNQPQHF

abundance: NA
v_gene: TRBV7-2
j_gene: TRBJ2-1
d_gene: NA
CDR3nt: TGTGCCAGCAGCTCCCTAACTGAGCAGTTCTTC
CDR3aa: CASSSLTEQFF

abundance: NA
v_gene: TRBV24-1
j_gene: TRBJ2-1
d_gene: TRBD2
CDR3nt: TGTGCCACCAGTGAAACTAGCGGGGGATACAATGAGCAGTTCTTC
CDR3aa: CATSETSGGYNEQFF

abundance: NA
v_gene: TRBV18
j_gene: TRBJ2-7
d_gene: TRBD1
CDR3nt: TGTGCCAGCTCAAGTCTGACAGGGGGCAGCTCCTACGAGCAGTACTTC
CDR3aa: CASSSLTGGSSYEQYF

abundance: NA
v_gene: TRBV28
j_gene: TRBJ2-3
d_gene: TRBD2
CDR3nt: TGTGCCAGCAGTTCAATTAGCGGGGGGTTGAGCACAGATACGCAGTATTTT
CDR3aa: CASSSISGGLSTDTQYF

abundance: NA
v_gene: TRBV19
j_gene: TRBJ1-5
d_gene: NA
CDR3nt: TGTGCCAGTAGTATCGGGAAGAATCAGCCCCAGCATTTT
CDR3aa: CASSIGKNQPQHF

abundance: NA
v_gene: TRBV5-4
j_gene: TRBJ1-6
d_gene: TRBD1
CDR3nt: TGTGCCAGCAGCGCCGGGACAGGGTCTAGACCACCCCTCCACTTT
CDR3aa: CASSAGTGSRPPLHF

abundance: once
v_gene: TRBV7-9
j_gene: TRBJ2-7
d_gene: TRBD1
CDR3nt: TGTGCCAGCAGCTTAGCACAGGGGACCTACGAGCAGTACTTC
CDR3aa: CASSLAQGTYEQYF